The 10 T cell receptor beta chains listed next were all sequenced from one sample in a study of shared clonotypes between healthy human individuals. Assay used: immunoSEQ multiplex PCR; TCRdb lists only in-frame clones, some missing. The sample records 600,000 to 800,000 clones, 55% to 80% being singletons. Sequenced material: memory CD4+ T cells sorted from blood. The subset was: CD45RA-negative fraction. The receptors originated from a woman aged 25-40 years in good health.

This clone was detected only a few times. This rearrangement joins TRBV11-2 to TRBJ2-3; 9 positions agree with TRBD2. The V gene end was trimmed by 3 bases and the J gene end by 0 bases; junction bases not matched to a gene: 4. CDR3 length: 16 residues. CDR1 is SGHAT, CDR2 FQNNGV, per germline. The DNA of the CDR3 is TGTGCCAGCAGCTTCATGACTAGCGGAAGCACAGATACGCAGTATTTT. Protein: CASSFMTSGSTDTQYF. Full variable domain (remainder filled in from reference TRBV11-2 and TRBJ2-3): EAGVAQSPRYKIIEKRQSVAFWCNPISGHATLYWYQQILGQGPKLLIQFQNNGVVDDSQLPKDRFSAERLKGVDSTLKIQPAKLEDSAVYLCASSFMTSGSTDTQYFGPGTRLTVL.

The chain links TRBV11-2 to TRBJ2-7, with D possibly TRBD1 on 5 matching bases. V gave up 2 bases and J gave up 6 bases, with 11 bases separating them. CDR3 length equals 13 residues. CDR1 and CDR2 (germline): SGHAT, FQNNGV. CDR3 sequence: CASSLNSRVEQYF. The CDR3 DNA is TGTGCCAGCAGCTTAAATTCCAGGGTCGAGCAGTACTTC.

The chain recombines TRBV28 with TRBJ1-1; no definite D call. Trimming took off 4 bases at V and 2 bases at J, with 11 bases between the two ends. Germline lookup yields CDR1 MDHEN and CDR2 SYDVKM. The CDR3 loop spans 14 amino acids. CDR3 residues: CASSSPDPNTEAFF. As DNA, the CDR3 is TGTGCCAGCAGTTCCCCGGACCCAAACACTGAAGCTTTCTTT.

This rearrangement joins TRBV5-1 to TRBJ2-2, with D maybe TRBD2 (5 bases). The CDR3 spans 15 residues. V was trimmed by 0 bases and J by 4 bases, leaving 10 bases between them. In germline, CDR1 is SGHRS, CDR2 YFSETQ. DNA of the CDR3: TGCGCCAGCAGCTTGGATTACGGGGTCACCGGGGAGCTGTTTTTT. Translated: CASSLDYGVTGELFF.

The chain couples TRBV10-3 to TRBJ2-7; 10 bases align to TRBD2. V gave up 4 bases and J gave up 0 bases; unmatched junction bases: 6. This CDR3 spans 16 amino acids. From germline, CDR1 is ENHRY and CDR2 SYGVKD. CDR3 nucleotide sequence: TGTGCCATCAGTGGGAGACTAGCGGGCGACTCCTACGAGCAGTACTTC. Amino acids: CAISGRLAGDSYEQYF.

This chain joins TRBV18 and TRBJ2-5; D tentatively fits TRBD1 or TRBD2 (6 bases each). The CDR3 covers 15 residues. The germline V gene has CDR1 KGHSH and CDR2 LQKENI. Trimming left V 3 bases short and J 4 bases short, with 15 bases between. CDR3 in DNA: TGTGCCAGCTCACCGCCGTTCGGAGGGGGAGAGACCCAGTACTTC. Translated: CASSPPFGGGETQYF.

The gene calls are TRBV5-1 and TRBJ2-2, with 12 bases identical to TRBD2. V lost 4 bases to trimming and J lost 6 bases; unmatched junction nucleotides: 7. The CDR3 covers 16 residues. Germline-derived CDR1 and CDR2 are SGHRS and YFSETQ. The CDR3 nucleotides read TGCGCCAGCAGCCGCAGACTAGCGGGAGAGCCCGGGGAGCTGTTTTTT. Translated, it gives CASSRRLAGEPGELFF.

The V gene is TRBV11-2, the J gene TRBJ2-3; 7 bases are a match to TRBD2. Germline loops: CDR1 SGHAT, CDR2 FQNNGV. The CDR3 extends over 15 amino acids. Trimming cost V 5 bases and J 0 bases; bases outside gene matches: 5. CDR3 in DNA: TGTGCCAGCAGCCCCCGAGCGGGGAGCACAGATACGCAGTATTTT. Translation: CASSPRAGSTDTQYF.

This clone was picked up a small number of times. The rearrangement uses TRBV6-5 and TRBJ1-1; TRBD1 might be the D (5 bases). V lost 5 bases and J 0 bases, leaving 10 bases between the germline ends. This CDR3 contains 14 residues. Germline V gives CDR1 MNHEY, CDR2 SVGAGI. DNA for the CDR3: TGTGCCAGCAGTAGGACACTTATGAACACTGAAGCTTTCTTT. Amino acid sequence: CASSRTLMNTEAFF.

The V call is TRBV7-9, the J call TRBJ2-1, with D perhaps TRBD2 (5 bases). Trimming stripped 2 bases from V and 9 bases from J, with 14 bases between. Germline V lookup: CDR1 SEHNR, CDR2 FQNEAQ (reference sequence). There are 14 residues in the CDR3. The DNA of the CDR3 is TGTGCCAGCAGCTTATGGAACACCCGGGGTGAGCAGTTCTTC. It translates to CASSLWNTRGEQFF. Full variable domain (missing parts from reference TRBV7-9 and TRBJ2-1): DTGVSQNPRHKITKRGQNVTFRCDPISEHNRLYWYRQTLGQGPEFLTYFQNEAQLEKSRLLSDRFSAERPKGSFSTLEIQRTEQGDSAMYLCASSLWNTRGEQFFGPGTRLTVL.